A selection of T cell receptor beta chains follows, all from one sample in a study of T cells in Graves' hyperthyroidism and ophthalmopathy. TCRdb ran MiXCR on the multiplex PCR reads and lists one entry per CDR3 protein. This repertoire shows about 280,000 distinct CDR3 sequences, approximately 26% found once; its top ten account for more than 25%. Sequenced sample: blood. These receptor sequences come from a man between 40 and 49 years old with Graves' hyperthyroidism that later progressed to Graves' ophthalmopathy. CDR3s include the opening cysteine and the closing phenylalanine or tryptophan. The order of the fields is D gene, V gene, J gene, clone size, CDR3 protein, CDR3 DNA. A D gene is named only where the DNA matches it firmly. Clone size is stated in some rows and not others, as once, few, many or a class when expanded.

D: TRBD1; V: TRBV5-1; J: TRBJ1-1; size: many; CDR3: CASSFGTGGMNTEAFF; DNA: TGCGCCAGCAGCTTCGGGACAGGGGGCATGAACACTGAAGCTTTCTTT
D: .; V: TRBV19; J: TRBJ1-1; size: many; CDR3: CASSEGLNTEAFF; DNA: TGTGCCAGTAGTGAGGGACTGAACACTGAAGCTTTCTTT
D: .; V: TRBV6-2/TRBV6-3; J: TRBJ1-1; size: .; CDR3: CASSYSTGGSANTEAFF; DNA: TGTGCCAGCAGTTACTCCACGGGGGGCAGTGCCAACACTGAAGCTTTCTTT
D: .; V: TRBV30; J: TRBJ1-1; size: many; CDR3: CAGRSILNTEAFF; DNA: TGTGCCGGAAGGAGCATACTCAACACTGAAGCTTTCTTT
D: .; V: TRBV7-4; J: TRBJ1-1; size: many; CDR3: CASSTPYGGTEAFF; DNA: TGTGCCAGCAGCACCCCCTACGGTGGCACTGAAGCTTTCTTT
D: .; V: TRBV18; J: TRBJ2-2; size: .; CDR3: CASSPRLRELFF; DNA: TGTGCCAGCTCACCACGGCTCCGGGAGCTGTTTTTT
D: TRBD1; V: TRBV12-5; J: TRBJ1-1; size: many; CDR3: CASGLVDRGRTEAFF; DNA: TGTGCTAGTGGTTTGGTCGACAGGGGGCGAACTGAAGCTTTCTTT
D: .; V: TRBV24-1; J: TRBJ2-5; size: many; CDR3: CATSDVHPPQYF; DNA: TGTGCCACCAGTGATGTTCATCCGCCCCAGTACTTC
D: TRBD2; V: TRBV28; J: TRBJ2-7; size: many; CDR3: CASSSWLAGLYEQYF; DNA: TGTGCCAGCAGTTCCTGGTTAGCGGGCCTCTACGAGCAGTACTTC
D: .; V: TRBV4-2; J: TRBJ2-5; size: many; CDR3: CASSPGSVKLGETQYF; DNA: TGTGCCAGCAGCCCCGGATCAGTCAAGCTCGGAGAGACCCAGTACTTC
D: TRBD1; V: TRBV9; J: TRBJ1-5; size: many; CDR3: CASSVSFPGQGNNQPQHF; DNA: TGTGCCAGCAGCGTTTCCTTCCCGGGACAGGGGAACAATCAGCCCCAGCATTTT
D: TRBD2; V: TRBV6-5; J: TRBJ2-2; size: many; CDR3: CASSLLAGVVGELFF; DNA: TGTGCCAGCAGTTTACTAGCGGGAGTGGTCGGGGAGCTGTTTTTT
D: TRBD1; V: TRBV9; J: TRBJ2-7; size: many; CDR3: CASSAAGDSAYEQYF; DNA: TGTGCCAGCAGCGCGGCTGGGGACAGTGCCTACGAGCAGTACTTC
D: .; V: TRBV28; J: TRBJ1-5; size: many; CDR3: CASSPILGGGANNQPQHF; DNA: TGTGCCAGCAGTCCCATCCTCGGCGGGGGGGCAAACAATCAGCCCCAGCATTTT
D: .; V: TRBV10-3; J: TRBJ2-7; size: few; CDR3: CAISESYGTAAEQYF; DNA: TGTGCCATCAGTGAGTCGTACGGGACGGCCGCCGAGCAGTACTTC
D: .; V: TRBV6-5; J: TRBJ2-7; size: many; CDR3: CASSYSDEQYF; DNA: TGTGCCAGCAGTTATAGTGACGAGCAGTACTTC
D: .; V: TRBV6-1; J: TRBJ1-2; size: .; CDR3: CASSTGGSTDGYTF; DNA: TGTGCCAGCAGTACAGGCGGGAGTACCGATGGCTACACCTTC
D: .; V: TRBV28; J: TRBJ2-2; size: .; CDR3: CASSPWGSNRAGELFF; DNA: TGTGCCAGCAGCCCATGGGGTTCTAATAGGGCCGGGGAGCTGTTTTTT
D: .; V: TRBV10-2; J: TRBJ1-1; size: many; CDR3: CASKSGARTEAFF; DNA: TGCGCCAGCAAATCAGGGGCTCGGACTGAAGCTTTCTTT
D: TRBD2; V: TRBV4-3; J: TRBJ2-7; size: .; CDR3: CASSQDVLAGSTEQYF; DNA: TGCGCCAGCAGCCAAGATGTACTAGCGGGAAGTACCGAGCAGTACTTC
D: TRBD2; V: TRBV7-7; J: TRBJ2-5; size: .; CDR3: CASSGTNSFQETQYF; DNA: TGTGCTAGCAGCGGGACTAACAGCTTTCAAGAGACCCAGTACTTC